This T cell receptor (beta chain) was sequenced for a study of blood T cell repertoires in COVID-19. Overall study: Nucleic acid was either cDNA or gDNA, and it came from T cells, B-cell-depleted T cells, or PBMCs.

The CDR3 contains 14 residues. Germline V gives CDR1 LNHDA, CDR2 SQIVND (reference sequence). Trimming left V 4 bases short and J 2 bases short, with 11 bases between. Libraries were prepared by immunoSEQ multiplex PCR; TCRdb keeps only in-frame clonotypes and omits some of them. Seen here are approximately 200,000 clones, more than 80% observed once, and the top ten hold roughly 3%. Sequencing input: PBMCs or T cells enriched from blood (not recorded which). V usage is TRBV19 and J usage is TRBJ2-5; tentative D call: TRBD1 (6 bases). This sequence originates from a woman aged 18-29 years in a cohort exposed to, infected with or recovered from COVID-19 (not recorded which). The CDR3 is CASSTGQFQETQYF. DNA for the CDR3: TGTGCCAGTAGTACAGGACAGTTTCAAGAGACCCAGTACTTC.